This T cell receptor (beta chain) is from a study of T cell repertoires in cytomegalovirus infection. Findings and caveats of the study: In two of eight donors, the top clonotype was HLA-C-restricted CMV-specific. Totalled public TCR beta family frequency picked out people who carried CMV plus the relevant HLA.

This clonotype was recorded a few times. Antigen specificity is unknown. A read error may account for a junction end that differs from germline. Per the germline V gene, CDR1 is MNHEY and CDR2 is SVGEGT. The CDR3 is 11 amino acids. Via MiXCR, TCRdb re-called the reads, giving one row per CDR3 protein. The sample shows about 450,000 distinct CDR3 sequences, about 33% of them seen only once. This clonotype was sampled from a human donor in good health (CMV status not recorded). Some clones in this sample may be carry-over from other donors' samples. What was sequenced was PBMCs. The rearrangement joins TRBV6-2 or TRBV6-3 to TRBJ1-2; D gene unclear. Here the CDR3 DNA reads TGTGCCAGCAGCTTCCCGGGCCCGCCCCGCTTC. Its protein is CASSFPGPPRF.